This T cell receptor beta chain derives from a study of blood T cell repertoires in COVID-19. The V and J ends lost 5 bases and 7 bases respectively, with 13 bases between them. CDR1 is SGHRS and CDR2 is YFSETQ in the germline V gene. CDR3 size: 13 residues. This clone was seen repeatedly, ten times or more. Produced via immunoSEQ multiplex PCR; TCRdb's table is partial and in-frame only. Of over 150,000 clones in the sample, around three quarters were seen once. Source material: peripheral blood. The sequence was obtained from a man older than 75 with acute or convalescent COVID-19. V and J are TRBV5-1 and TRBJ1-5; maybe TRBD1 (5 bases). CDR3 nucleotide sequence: TGCGCCAGCAGTGGGGGGGAAGGGCAGCCCCAGCATTTT. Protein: CASSGGEGQPQHF.